The 11 T cell receptor beta chains in this list originate from one sample, sequenced in a study of control samples from healthy donors and cancer patients. Sequencing used immunoSEQ multiplex PCR; TCRdb keeps in-frame clones, though not all of them. The repertoire holds tens of thousands of clones, with roughly 90% as singletons. Sequenced: blood. These receptors all come from a woman aged 50 to 60 in good health.

The genes are TRBV19 and TRBJ1-1; 7 bases match TRBD1. The trim removed 5 bases at V and 7 bases at J, leaving 10 bases unmatched. The CDR3 runs 14 residues. Germline V gives CDR1 LNHDA, CDR2 SQIVND (reference sequence). The CDR3 nucleotides are TGTGCCAGTAGTCTCACACCGGGACAGAGTGAAGCTTTCTTT. Translation: CASSLTPGQSEAFF.

This clone was seen a few times. This chain joins TRBV6-6 and TRBJ2-7; 10 bases match TRBD1. The junction had 4 bases not matched to a gene; V was cut back by 6 bases and J by 5 bases. The CDR3 has 13 residues. Germline CDR1 and CDR2: MNHNY and SVGAGI (reference sequence). CDR3 DNA sequence: TGTGCCAGCAGGAGGACAGGGGGGCACGAGCAGTACTTC. As protein: CASRRTGGHEQYF.

By frequency in the sample, this clone is medium-sized. This sequence joins TRBV7-9 and TRBJ2-5, with D unclear. This CDR3 contains 13 residues. Germline V CDR1 and CDR2: SEHNR, FQNEAQ (reference sequence). V was pared by 0 bases and J by 5 bases, with 7 bases between. CDR3 in amino acids: CASSLASSETQYF. The CDR3 bases are TGTGCCAGCAGCTTAGCCAGCAGCGAGACCCAGTACTTC.

On this clone itself: Within the sample, other DNA sequences also encode this same CDR3. The DNA of the CDR3 is TGTGCCAGCAGCTTGACTAGCGGGAGTGTTGAGCAGTTCTTC. This translates into CASSLTSGSVEQFF. The V and J genes are TRBV5-5 and TRBJ2-1; 11 nucleotides align to TRBD2. CDR1 and CDR2 (germline): SGHKS, YYEKEE (reference sequence). V shed 1 base, J shed 9 bases, and the junction held 3 bases outside the gene matches. This CDR3 is built from 14 residues.

The gene calls are TRBV5-1 and TRBJ2-7, with 12 bases fitting TRBD2. The CDR3 loop spans 17 amino acids. CDR1 is SGHRS and CDR2 is YFSETQ in the germline V gene. V lost 4 bases to trimming and J lost 0 bases; unmatched junction nucleotides: 8. The CDR3 region is CASSPQLAGGSSYEQYF. CDR3 bases: TGCGCCAGCAGCCCCCAGCTAGCGGGAGGGAGCTCCTACGAGCAGTACTTC. Filled out from reference TRBV5-1 and TRBJ2-7, the complete variable domain reads KAGVTQTPRYLIKTRGQQVTLSCSPISGHRSVSWYQQTPGQGLQFLFEYFSETQRNKGNFPGRFSGRQFSNSRSEMNVSTLELGDSALYLCASSPQLAGGSSYEQYFGPGTRLTVT.

This chain connects TRBV5-4 to TRBJ1-2; D gene unclear. The germline gives CDR1 SGHNT, CDR2 YYREEE (reference sequence). The CDR3 is made up of 12 amino acids. The V end was cut by 4 bases, the J end by 8 bases, with 12 bases between. CDR3 sequence reads: CASSPSHRGYTF. DNA of the CDR3: TGTGCCAGCAGCCCCAGTCACCGGGGCTACACCTTC. The variable domain in full, completed from reference TRBV5-4 and TRBJ1-2, reads ETGVTQSPTHLIKTRGQQVTLRCSSQSGHNTVSWYQQALGQGPQFIFQYYREEENGRGNFPPRFSGLQFPNYSSELNVNALELDDSALYLCASSPSHRGYTFGSGTRLTVV.

The DNA for the CDR3 is TGTGCCTGGAGTAGAGCGGGAGGTGGTTATGAGCAGTTCTTC. It encodes CAWSRAGGGYEQFF. This rearrangement joins TRBV30 to TRBJ2-1, with 9 bases fitting TRBD2. From germline, CDR1 is GTSNPN and CDR2 SVGIG (reference sequence). V shed 2 bases, J shed 8 bases, and the junction held 7 bases outside the gene matches. The CDR3 length is 14 residues. Using reference TRBV30 and TRBJ2-1 for the parts outside the CDR3, the full variable domain is SQTIHQWPATLVQPVGSPLSLECTVEGTSNPNLYWYRQAAGRGLQLLFYSVGIGQISSEVPQNLSASRPQDRQFILSSKKLLLSDSGFYLCAWSRAGGGYEQFFGPGTRLTVL.

The rearrangement uses TRBV7-9 and TRBJ2-1, with 9 bases fitting TRBD2. The CDR3 contains 15 residues. The J segment lost 5 bases and the V segment lost 5 bases, leaving 7 bases of the junction unmatched. CDR1 and CDR2 (germline): SEHNR, FQNEAQ (reference sequence). The chain's CDR3 is CASSPLAGSDNEQFF. CDR3 coding DNA: TGTGCCAGCAGCCCTCTAGCGGGGTCCGACAATGAGCAGTTCTTC.

CDR3 residues: CASSFQRKDNEQFF. For the CDR3, the DNA is TGTGCCAGCAGCTTCCAGCGGAAGGACAATGAGCAGTTCTTC. The rearrangement joins TRBV9 to TRBJ2-1, with a tentative D call TRBD2 (5 bases). The CDR3 runs 14 residues. Trimming took off 4 bases at V and 5 bases at J, with 13 bases between the two ends. Germline V gene lookup returns CDR1 SGDLS and CDR2 YYNGEE.

This chain uses TRBV4-1 with TRBJ2-1, with 9 bases lining up with TRBD2. V gave up 1 base and J gave up 6 bases; unmatched junction bases: 10. Per germline, CDR1 MGHRA and CDR2 YSYEKL. The CDR3 consists of 17 residues. The CDR3 protein is CASSQVTGGLASNEQFF. In DNA, the CDR3 is TGCGCCAGCAGCCAAGTTACGGGGGGACTAGCAAGCAATGAGCAGTTCTTC.

The rearrangement joins TRBV2 to TRBJ1-4, with no clear D. This CDR3 spans 14 amino acids. With 5 bases removed from V and 7 bases from J, the gap between germline ends came to 14 bases. Germline assignment: CDR1 SNHLY and CDR2 FYNNEI. The CDR3 is CASSLIRLGEKLFF. CDR3 sequence (DNA): TGTGCCAGCAGTCTAATCAGGCTGGGTGAAAAACTGTTTTTT.